The 7 T cell receptor beta chains below come from one sample, sequenced in a study of blood T cell repertoires in COVID-19. Produced via immunoSEQ multiplex PCR; TCRdb's table is partial and in-frame only. This sample has 150,000 to 250,000 clones, with 70% to 85% found just once. The source material was peripheral blood. The receptors come from a human donor with acute or convalescent COVID-19. The donor label of this sample is uncertain.

The rearrangement joins TRBV19 to TRBJ1-2, with TRBD1 matching over 11 bases. The CDR3 contains 14 residues. Losses at the gene ends were 6 bases for V and 7 bases for J; bases not matched to a gene: 7. CDR1 is LNHDA and CDR2 is SQIVND in the germline V gene (reference sequence). CDR3 amino acids: CASRYGQGAFGYTF. The CDR3 DNA sequence: TGTGCCAGTAGATACGGACAGGGGGCTTTTGGCTACACCTTC. Full variable domain (outside the CDR3, taken from reference TRBV19 and TRBJ1-2): DGGITQSPKYLFRKEGQNVTLSCEQNLNHDAMYWYRQDPGQGLRLIYYSQIVNDFQKGDIAEGYSVSREKKESFPLTVTSAQKNPTAFYLCASRYGQGAFGYTFGSGTRLTVV.

The chain couples TRBV19 to TRBJ2-7; 8 bases line up with TRBD1. Germline CDR1 LNHDA, CDR2 SQIVND (reference sequence). The length of the CDR3 is 13 residues. The J segment lost 6 bases and the V segment lost 5 bases, leaving 6 bases of the junction unmatched. The CDR3 loop is CASSQQTGVEQYF. The CDR3, as DNA: TGTGCCAGTAGTCAACAGACAGGGGTCGAGCAGTACTTC. The variable domain in full, completed from reference TRBV19 and TRBJ2-7, reads DGGITQSPKYLFRKEGQNVTLSCEQNLNHDAMYWYRQDPGQGLRLIYYSQIVNDFQKGDIAEGYSVSREKKESFPLTVTSAQKNPTAFYLCASSQQTGVEQYFGPGTRLTVT.

In this sample, this clone turned up once. The chain links TRBV7-3 to TRBJ1-1; 8 bases match TRBD1. With 4 bases clipped from V and 4 bases from J, the junction kept 5 bases outside the gene matches. CDR1 SGHTA and CDR2 FQGTGA come from the germline V gene. There are 14 residues in the CDR3. This CDR3 is CASSSRGLGTEAFF. Written as DNA, the CDR3 is TGTGCCAGCAGCTCCAGGGGGCTCGGCACTGAAGCTTTCTTT. The variable domain in full, with the rest retrieved from reference TRBV7-3 and TRBJ1-1, is GAGVSQTPSNKVTEKGKYVELRCDPISGHTALYWYRQSLGQGPEFLIYFQGTGAADDSGLPNDRFFAVRPEGSVSTLKIQRTERGDSAVYLCASSSRGLGTEAFFGQGTRLTVV.

The CDR3 loop is CASSKLAGGHNEQFF. The CDR3 DNA is TGTGCCAGCAGCAAATTAGCGGGAGGGCACAATGAGCAGTTCTTC. The rearrangement uses TRBV3-1 (or the pseudogene TRBV3-2) and TRBJ2-1, with 11 bases lining up with TRBD2. With V trimmed by 5 bases and J by 5 bases, 5 bases remained unmatched. The CDR3 is 15 residues long. CDR1 is LGHDT and CDR2 is YNNKEL in the germline V gene (reference sequence).

The genes are TRBV7-2 and TRBJ1-1; D is uncertain. Germline lookup yields CDR1 SGHTA and CDR2 FQGNSA. This CDR3 has 14 residues. Trimming left V 4 bases short and J 1 base short, with 10 bases between. The DNA of the CDR3 is TGTGCCAGCAGCTGGGGAGGCCCGAACACTGAAGCTTTCTTT. Amino acid sequence: CASSWGGPNTEAFF.

The chain joins TRBV7-7 to TRBJ2-2, with 8 bases fitting TRBD1. CDR3 length: 15 residues. The ends lost 1 base at V and 7 bases at J; junction bases unmatched: 5. Germline-derived CDR1 and CDR2 are SSHAT and FNYEAQ (reference sequence). The CDR3 DNA is TGTGCCAGCAGCTTAGGTCAGGGGGCCGTCGGGGAGCTGTTTTTT. Amino acids: CASSLGQGAVGELFF.

The chain is built from TRBV28 and TRBJ2-2, with unresolved D. V was clipped by 7 bases and J by 6 bases, with 12 bases between them. Per germline, CDR1 MDHEN and CDR2 SYDVKM. The CDR3 covers 13 residues. CDR3: CASTMTEPGELFF. The CDR3 DNA reads as TGTGCCAGCACCATGACTGAGCCCGGGGAGCTGTTTTTT.